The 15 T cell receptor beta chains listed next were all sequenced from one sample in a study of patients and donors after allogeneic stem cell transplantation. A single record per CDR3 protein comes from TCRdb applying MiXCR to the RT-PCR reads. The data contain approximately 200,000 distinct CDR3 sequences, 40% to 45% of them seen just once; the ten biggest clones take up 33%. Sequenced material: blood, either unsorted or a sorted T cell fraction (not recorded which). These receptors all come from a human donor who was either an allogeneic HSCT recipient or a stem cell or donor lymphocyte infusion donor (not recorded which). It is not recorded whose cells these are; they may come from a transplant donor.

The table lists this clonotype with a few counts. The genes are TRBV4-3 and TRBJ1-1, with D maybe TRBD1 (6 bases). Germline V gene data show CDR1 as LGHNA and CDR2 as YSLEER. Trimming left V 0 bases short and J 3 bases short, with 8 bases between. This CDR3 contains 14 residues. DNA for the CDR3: TGCGCCAGCAGCCAAGAAGCAGGGGACACTGAAGCTTTCTTT. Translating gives CASSQEAGDTEAFF.

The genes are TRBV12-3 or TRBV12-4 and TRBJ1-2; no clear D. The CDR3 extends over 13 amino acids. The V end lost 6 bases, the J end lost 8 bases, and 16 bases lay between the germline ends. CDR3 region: CASRDGSGRGYTF. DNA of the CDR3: TGTGCCAGCAGGGACGGATCAGGAAGGGGCTACACCTTC.

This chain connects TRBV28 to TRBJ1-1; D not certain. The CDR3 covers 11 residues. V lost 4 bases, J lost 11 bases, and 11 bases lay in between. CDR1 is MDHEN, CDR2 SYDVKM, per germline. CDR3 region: CASSYGLPAFF. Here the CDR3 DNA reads TGTGCCAGCAGTTACGGTCTGCCGGCTTTCTTT.

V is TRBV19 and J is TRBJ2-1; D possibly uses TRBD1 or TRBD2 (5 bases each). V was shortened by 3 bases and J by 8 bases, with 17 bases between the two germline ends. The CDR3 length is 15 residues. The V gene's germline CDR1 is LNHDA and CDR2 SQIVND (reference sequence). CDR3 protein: CASSMGLLRGYEQFF. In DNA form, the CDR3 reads TGTGCCAGTAGTATGGGCCTACTCCGGGGCTATGAGCAGTTCTTC.

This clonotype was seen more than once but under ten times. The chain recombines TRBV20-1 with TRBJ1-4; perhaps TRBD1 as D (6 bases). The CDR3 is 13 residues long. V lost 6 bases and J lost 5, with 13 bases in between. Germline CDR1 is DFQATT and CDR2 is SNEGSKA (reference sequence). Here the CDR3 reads CSAVQGSNEKLFF. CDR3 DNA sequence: TGCAGTGCCGTACAGGGCTCAAATGAAAAACTGTTTTTT.

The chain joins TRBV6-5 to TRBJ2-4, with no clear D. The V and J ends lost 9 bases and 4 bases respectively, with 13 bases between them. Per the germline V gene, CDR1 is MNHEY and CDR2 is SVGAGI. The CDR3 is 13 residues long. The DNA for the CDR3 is TGTGCCAGGACTGTCGGCTTGAAAAACATTCAGTACTTC. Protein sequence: CARTVGLKNIQYF.

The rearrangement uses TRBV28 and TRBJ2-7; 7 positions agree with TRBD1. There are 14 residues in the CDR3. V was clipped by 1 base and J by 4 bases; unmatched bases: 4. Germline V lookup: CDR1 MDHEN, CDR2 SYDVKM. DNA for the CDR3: TGTGCCAGCAGTTTATTTAAGGGGGCGTACGAGCAGTACTTC. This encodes CASSLFKGAYEQYF. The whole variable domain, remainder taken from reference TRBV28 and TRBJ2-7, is DVKVTQSSRYLVKRTGEKVFLECVQDMDHENMFWYRQDPGLGLRLIYFSYDVKMKEKGDIPEGYSVSREKKERFSLILESASTNQTSMYLCASSLFKGAYEQYFGPGTRLTVT.

The DNA of the CDR3 is TGTGCCAGCAGCTTGGCGCCCAGGGTTGGCTACACCTTC. This translates into CASSLAPRVGYTF. The chain employs TRBV5-5 and TRBJ1-2, with D possibly being TRBD1 (5 bases). The CDR3 extends over 13 amino acids. V lost 0 bases to trimming and J lost 7 bases, with 10 bases between them. Germline lookup yields CDR1 SGHKS and CDR2 YYEKEE (reference sequence).

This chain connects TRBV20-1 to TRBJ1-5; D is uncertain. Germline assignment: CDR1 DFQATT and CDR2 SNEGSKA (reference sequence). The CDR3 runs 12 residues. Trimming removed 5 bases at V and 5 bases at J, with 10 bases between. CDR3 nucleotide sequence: TGCAGTGCTCTTCGGGCGTATCAGCCCCAGCATTTT. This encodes CSALRAYQPQHF.

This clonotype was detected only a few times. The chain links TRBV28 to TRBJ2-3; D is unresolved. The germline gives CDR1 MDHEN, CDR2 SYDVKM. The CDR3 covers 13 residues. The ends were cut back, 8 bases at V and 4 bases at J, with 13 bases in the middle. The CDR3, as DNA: TGTGCCAGCTTATCCTCGCCCCCAGATACGCAGTATTTT. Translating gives CASLSSPPDTQYF.

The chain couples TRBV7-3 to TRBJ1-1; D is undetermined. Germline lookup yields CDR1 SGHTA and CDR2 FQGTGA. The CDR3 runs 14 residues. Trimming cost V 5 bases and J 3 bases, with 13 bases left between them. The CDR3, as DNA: TGTGCCAGCAGCATTGGGCCAGAATACACTGAAGCTTTCTTT. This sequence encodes CASSIGPEYTEAFF. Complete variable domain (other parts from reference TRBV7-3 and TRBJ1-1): GAGVSQTPSNKVTEKGKYVELRCDPISGHTALYWYRQSLGQGPEFLIYFQGTGAADDSGLPNDRFFAVRPEGSVSTLKIQRTERGDSAVYLCASSIGPEYTEAFFGQGTRLTVV.

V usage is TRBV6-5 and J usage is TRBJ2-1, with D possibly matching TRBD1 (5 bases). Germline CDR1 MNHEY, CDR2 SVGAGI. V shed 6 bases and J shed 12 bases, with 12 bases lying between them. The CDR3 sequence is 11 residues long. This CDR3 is CASSRDRAQFF. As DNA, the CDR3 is TGTGCCAGCAGCAGAGACAGAGCGCAGTTCTTC.

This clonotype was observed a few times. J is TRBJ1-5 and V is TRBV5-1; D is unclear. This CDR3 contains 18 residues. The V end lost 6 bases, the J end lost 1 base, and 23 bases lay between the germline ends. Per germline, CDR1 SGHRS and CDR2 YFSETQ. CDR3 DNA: TGCGCCAGCACCGAAGACCTACAAGGCTATATGAGCAATCAGCCCCAGCATTTT. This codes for CASTEDLQGYMSNQPQHF. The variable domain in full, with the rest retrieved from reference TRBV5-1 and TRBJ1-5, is KAGVTQTPRYLIKTRGQQVTLSCSPISGHRSVSWYQQTPGQGLQFLFEYFSETQRNKGNFPGRFSGRQFSNSRSEMNVSTLELGDSALYLCASTEDLQGYMSNQPQHFGDGTRLSIL.

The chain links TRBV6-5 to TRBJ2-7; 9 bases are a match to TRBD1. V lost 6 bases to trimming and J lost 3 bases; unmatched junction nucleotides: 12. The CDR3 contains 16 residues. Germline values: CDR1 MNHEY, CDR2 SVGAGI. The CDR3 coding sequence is TGTGCCAGCAGGTCCGGGACAGGGTTAGACCTCTACGAGCAGTACTTC. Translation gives CASRSGTGLDLYEQYF.

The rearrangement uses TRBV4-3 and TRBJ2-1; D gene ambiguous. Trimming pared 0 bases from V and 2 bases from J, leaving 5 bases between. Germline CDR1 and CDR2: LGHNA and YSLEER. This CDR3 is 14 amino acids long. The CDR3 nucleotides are TGCGCCAGCAGCCAAGACAGGACCTACAATGAGCAGTTCTTC. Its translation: CASSQDRTYNEQFF.